These 2 T cell receptor beta chains originate from one sample sequenced in a study of T-cell reconstitution after alpha-beta-depleted transplantation in children. Preparation of the TCRbeta library was carried out with unique molecular identifiers. TCRdb reprocessed the PCR reads with MiXCR, giving one entry per CDR3 protein. This table holds roughly 340,000 distinct CDR3 sequences, about 17% found once. The sample in question was PBMCs, mostly from graft donor cells, obtained 360 days after TCRalphabeta/CD19-depleted stem cell transplant. Receptor source: a male patient aged 2 to 9 who had a stem cell transplant for acute lymphoblastic leukemia, so the T cells may come from the graft donor.

This clonotype has a count of ten or more. The V gene is TRBV5-1, the J gene TRBJ2-1; no definite D call. The CDR3 is 13 residues long. Germline V CDR1 and CDR2: SGHRS, YFSETQ. V was trimmed by 4 bases and J by 12 bases, leaving 17 bases between them. CDR3 loop: CASSAGSPSGQFF. CDR3 DNA: TGCGCCAGCAGCGCAGGTTCGCCGAGTGGGCAGTTCTTC.

This clonotype occurred many times. The chain recombines TRBV4-2 with TRBJ2-7; TRBD2 matches 13 bases. From germline, CDR1 is LGHNA and CDR2 YNFKEQ. CDR3 length: 21 amino acids. The V gene end was trimmed by 0 bases and the J gene end by 2 bases; junction bases not matched to a gene: 16. The CDR3 spells CASSQDLGLTSGRPLAYEQYF. CDR3 nucleotide sequence: TGTGCCAGCAGCCAAGATCTCGGCCTGACTAGCGGGAGGCCCCTAGCCTACGAGCAGTACTTC.